One T cell receptor beta chain is described in this entry. This clonotype was observed many times. Its target antigen remains unknown. No qualities accompany the bases; no much larger clone lies one base away. TCR beta VDJ combination and CDR3 sequence profiling used genomic DNA as the template. An Illumina HiSeq 2000 was the platform used for TCR repertoire sequencing. Concerning the study's data processing: Repertoires were assessed using TRBV/TRBJ rearrangement plots, CDR3 size and DJ length profiles, and Simpson's diversity index. The most abundant DNA sequence in the deep sequencing data was defined as the immunodominant clone. CDR3 amino acid sequences were checked for sharing between subjects and were compared against published repertoires and the VDJdb database. Through fastp at Q25 and MiXCR, TCRdb rebuilt clones from the public reads, retaining in-frame beta chains. Rows with one shared CDR3 protein collapse into an entry with the most common genes and DNA. The V and J calls were determined by TCRdb, not by the authors. The sample yields roughly 98,000 distinct CDR3 sequences; 55% to 70% were counted once. The top ten hold over 55% of the sample.

Looking up the germline V gene yields CDR1 LGHNA and CDR2 YNFKEQ. V was cut back by 5 bases and J by 1 base, leaving a gap of 14 bases between them. The CDR3 numbers 15 residues from cysteine through phenylalanine. Solely the CDR3 DNA is kept, with 45 bases framed from the first base. This sample stems from a study of CD8+CD57+ T cells in acquired aplastic anemia (dated by TCRdb to 2017 to 2018). For the study in its entirety: DNA extracted from sorted CD4+ and CD8+ cells had a mean of about 3.2 ug, with a range of about 0.2 to 30 ug. CD8+CD57+ expansion was defined as a frequency above the mean frequency observed in healthy subjects. The full study reports these points: Roughly 31 CD8+ CDR3 sequences were shared between patients and controls but appeared highly expressed in patients and within their immunodominant clones. No significant difference in CD8+ Simpson's diversity was found between patients and healthy controls (P=0.060).

Flow cytometry had shown CD8+CD57+ cell expansion in the patients selected for sequencing. Severe acquired aplastic anemia was diagnosed in all patients according to International Study of Aplastic Anemia and Agranulocytosis and Camitta criteria. No patient had received any therapy when blood was sampled. TCR repertoires of sorted CD4+ and CD8+ blood T cells from severe aplastic anemia patients and healthy subjects were deep-sequenced in the study. Patients were enrolled under clinicaltrials.gov protocols 00001620, 01623167, 00001397, 00071045, 00081523 and 00961064 in the USA. Ficoll-Paque density gradient centrifugation was used to isolate peripheral blood mononuclear cells. Before DNA was extracted, CD4+ and CD8+ T cells were sorted using either FACS or magnetic beads.

This receptor chain uses TRBV4-2 and TRBJ1-1; perhaps TRBD1 is the D gene, with 5 bases matching. The specimen sequenced was sorted CD4+, CD8+, or CD8+CD57+ T cells (not recorded which) from PBMCs. The receptor comes from a human donor with aplastic anemia. The DNA sequence is given as TGTGCCAGCAGCGATCCTCAGAGGGGGAACACTGAAGCTTTCTTT. The translation is CASSDPQRGNTEAFF.